The T cell receptor (beta chain) under discussion was sequenced for a study of T cell repertoires in ileal Crohn's disease. Overall study: M0 samples are biopsies from inflamed ileum in the resection specimen.

By share, this clone ranks as medium-sized. Its antigen remains unidentified. Sequencing was performed with immunoSEQ multiplex PCR; in TCRdb, only in-frame clones are kept and a portion is missing. This sample has more than 15,000 clones; about three quarters occur once, and the top ten carry roughly 4.1%. The germline V gene has CDR1 SNHLY and CDR2 FYNNEI. V was clipped by 6 bases and J by 2 bases; unmatched bases: 3. The CDR3 is made up of 14 amino acids. General study points: Active smokers at surgery had more clonal expansions than non-smokers.

The time point denotes: inflamed ileum from the surgical specimen. This TCR derives from an adult with Crohn's disease. What was sequenced was ileal tissue. V gene TRBV2 combines with J gene TRBJ1-2, with TRBD1 identical over 10 bases. The CDR3 sequence: CASSLTGGNYGYTF. CDR3 nucleotide sequence: TGTGCCAGCAGCTTGACAGGGGGCAACTATGGCTACACCTTC.